The clone carrying this T cell receptor beta chain was found many times. What it binds is unknown. The V and J ends lost 0 bases and 7 bases respectively, with 9 bases between them. The CDR3 length is 13 residues. Germline V lookup: CDR1 SEHNR, CDR2 FQNEAQ (reference sequence). The data belong to a study of Graves' ophthalmopathy and Graves' hyperthyroidism. General study results and limits: Sensitivity of approximately 88% and specificity of around 76% were achieved when a 13-signature model separated ophthalmopathy from stable hyperthyroidism.

Researchers took RNA transcripts and amplified TCR beta CDR3 regions from them. First-round RT-PCR used HTBI primers; second-round multiplex PCR followed. TCRdb called the multiplex PCR reads again in MiXCR, with one record for every CDR3 protein. The repertoire has more than 1,000,000 distinct CDR3 sequences, 35% to 40% of them found once; the top ten carry roughly 11%. Patients in the hyperthyroidism group, adults aged 18 to 65, were newly diagnosed, under 2 months' duration. Reliance was placed on clinical symptoms, serum thyroxine, TRAb, thyroid ultrasound and orbital computed tomography for diagnosis.

V is TRBV7-9 and J is TRBJ1-1, with D unclear. This TCR came from an adult man with Graves' hyperthyroidism. The sample consisted of peripheral blood or thyroid tissue (not recorded which). The CDR3 sequence: CASSLAINDEAFF. CDR3 sequence (DNA): TGTGCCAGCAGCTTAGCAATAAACGATGAAGCTTTCTTT. Full variable domain (outside the CDR3, taken from reference TRBV7-9 and TRBJ1-1): DTGVSQNPRHKITKRGQNVTFRCDPISEHNRLYWYRQTLGQGPEFLTYFQNEAQLEKSRLLSDRFSAERPKGSFSTLEIQRTEQGDSAMYLCASSLAINDEAFFGQGTRLTVV.